The 9 T cell receptor beta chains below were found in one sample sequenced in a study of cytomegalovirus exposure and HLA in healthy donors. Repertoires were generated with immunoSEQ multiplex PCR, while TCRdb's copy carries only in-frame clones and drops some. The repertoire holds roughly 150,000 clones, approximately 82% seen once, with just under 30% in the top ten. Sequenced sample: PBMCs. The receptor set was obtained from a man aged 25 to 40 in good health and CMV-seropositive.

The rearrangement uses TRBV7-2 and TRBJ2-6; maybe TRBD2 (5 bases). The germline CDR1 and CDR2 sequences are SGHTA and FQGNSA. The CDR3 is 15 residues long. Trimming removed 5 bases at V and 2 bases at J, with 10 bases between. The CDR3 bases are TGTGCCAGCAGCCGCGCGGGCACTGGGGCCAACGTCCTGACTTTC. Translating it yields CASSRAGTGANVLTF.

This clone was counted only a few times. Other DNA sequences within the sample encode an identical CDR3. V gene TRBV5-1 combines with J gene TRBJ1-4, with 7 bases identical to TRBD1. This CDR3 has 14 residues. The J segment lost 2 bases and the V segment lost 3 bases, leaving 1 base of the junction unmatched. Germline V gene lookup returns CDR1 SGHRS and CDR2 YFSETQ. The CDR3 sequence is CASSSQGTNEKLFF. In nucleotides, the CDR3 is TGCGCCAGCAGCTCACAGGGGACTAATGAAAAACTGTTTTTT.

As to this clone: Other DNA sequences in this specimen translate into the identical CDR3. This chain connects TRBV7-2 to TRBJ2-2, with D hard to call. The germline V gene encodes CDR1 SGHTA and CDR2 FQGNSA. V was pared by 4 bases and J by 0 bases, with 3 bases between. The CDR3 has 13 residues. The CDR3 nucleotides are TGTGCCAGCAGCTCTCCGAACACCGGGGAGCTGTTTTTT. This sequence encodes CASSSPNTGELFF.

V and J are TRBV25-1 and TRBJ2-7; D possibly corresponds to TRBD1 (5 bases). Looked up from germline, CDR1 is MGHDK and CDR2 is SYGVNS. The CDR3 totals 14 residues. V shed 2 bases and J shed 1 base, with 9 bases lying between them. The CDR3 coding sequence is TGTGCCAGCAGTGAAGAACAGGATTCCTACGAGCAGTACTTC. Its protein is CASSEEQDSYEQYF.

Worth noting for this clone: This same CDR3 is encoded by further DNA sequences in the sample. The chain joins TRBV4-1 to TRBJ2-7, with D possibly matching TRBD1 (5 bases). Germline CDR1 MGHRA, CDR2 YSYEKL. There are 14 residues in the CDR3. The V and J ends lost 0 bases and 4 bases respectively, with 10 bases between them. CDR3 in DNA: TGCGCCAGCAGCCAAGATGGGCAGGGATACGAGCAGTACTTC. Translation: CASSQDGQGYEQYF.

This chain connects TRBV11-2 to TRBJ1-6, with 11 bases aligning to TRBD1. Germline CDR1 and CDR2: SGHAT and FQNNGV. The CDR3 runs 16 residues. With 5 bases clipped from V and 9 bases from J, the junction kept 9 bases outside the gene matches. In DNA form, the CDR3 reads TGTGCCAGCAGCAAGGGACAGGGGGGATCTAGTTCACCCCTCCACTTT. Protein: CASSKGQGGSSSPLHF.

The rearrangement uses TRBV5-8 and TRBJ1-1; 9 nucleotides line up with TRBD1. Germline V gene lookup returns CDR1 SGHTS and CDR2 YDEGEE. CDR3 size: 14 residues. V dropped 4 bases and J dropped 5; count of bases not matched to a gene: 6. As DNA, the CDR3 is TGTGCCAGCAGCAAGGGACAGGGAAAAACTGAAGCTTTCTTT. Its translation is CASSKGQGKTEAFF.

V and J are TRBV9 and TRBJ2-2, with D possibly being TRBD1 (6 bases). CDR3 length equals 12 residues. Trimming cost V 7 bases and J 5 bases, with 9 bases left between them. Germline V gene data show CDR1 as SGDLS and CDR2 as YYNGEE. The CDR3 region is CASGRGTGELFF. CDR3 DNA: TGTGCCAGCGGAAGGGGGACCGGGGAGCTGTTTTTT.

The chain joins TRBV6-5 to TRBJ2-5, with 11 bases aligning to TRBD1. This CDR3 has 15 residues. The junction had 6 bases not matched to a gene; V was cut back by 5 bases and J by 4 bases. Germline loops: CDR1 MNHEY, CDR2 SVGAGI. CDR3 protein: CASSPADRGRETQYF. In DNA form, the CDR3 reads TGTGCCAGCAGTCCCGCGGACAGGGGGCGAGAGACCCAGTACTTC.